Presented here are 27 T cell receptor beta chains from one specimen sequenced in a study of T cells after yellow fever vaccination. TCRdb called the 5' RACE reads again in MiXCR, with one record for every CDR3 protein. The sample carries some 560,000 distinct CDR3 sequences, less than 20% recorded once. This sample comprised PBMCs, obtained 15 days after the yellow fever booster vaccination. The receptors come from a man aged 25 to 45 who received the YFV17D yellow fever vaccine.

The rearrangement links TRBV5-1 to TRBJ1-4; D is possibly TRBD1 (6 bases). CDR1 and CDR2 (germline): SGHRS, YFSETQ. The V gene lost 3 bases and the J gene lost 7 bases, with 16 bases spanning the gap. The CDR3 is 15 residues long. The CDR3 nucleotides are TGCGCCAGCAGCTGGGGGCAGCGCGGGTTTGAAAAACTGTTTTTT. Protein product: CASSWGQRGFEKLFF. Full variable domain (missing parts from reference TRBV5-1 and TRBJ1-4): KAGVTQTPRYLIKTRGQQVTLSCSPISGHRSVSWYQQTPGQGLQFLFEYFSETQRNKGNFPGRFSGRQFSNSRSEMNVSTLELGDSALYLCASSWGQRGFEKLFFGSGTQLSVL.

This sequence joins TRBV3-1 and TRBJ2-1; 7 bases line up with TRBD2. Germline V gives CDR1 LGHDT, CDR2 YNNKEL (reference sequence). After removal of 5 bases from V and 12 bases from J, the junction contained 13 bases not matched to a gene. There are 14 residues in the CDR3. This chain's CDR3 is CASSSNRDYYTQFF. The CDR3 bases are TGTGCCAGCAGCTCTAACCGGGACTACTATACGCAGTTCTTC.

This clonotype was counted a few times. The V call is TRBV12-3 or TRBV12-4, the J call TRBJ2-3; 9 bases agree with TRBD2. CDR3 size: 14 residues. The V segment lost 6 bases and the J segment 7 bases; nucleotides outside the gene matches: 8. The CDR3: CASRLTSGPYTQYF. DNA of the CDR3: TGTGCCAGCAGACTGACTAGCGGTCCCTATACGCAGTATTTT.

The CDR3 is CASSFGLAGFNEQFF. DNA of the CDR3: TGTGCCAGCAGTTTCGGGCTAGCGGGCTTCAATGAGCAGTTCTTC. The V and J genes are TRBV28 and TRBJ2-1; the match to TRBD2 covers 8 bases. Germline V gives CDR1 MDHEN, CDR2 SYDVKM. With 3 bases clipped from V and 6 bases from J, the junction kept 7 bases outside the gene matches. This CDR3 has 15 residues.

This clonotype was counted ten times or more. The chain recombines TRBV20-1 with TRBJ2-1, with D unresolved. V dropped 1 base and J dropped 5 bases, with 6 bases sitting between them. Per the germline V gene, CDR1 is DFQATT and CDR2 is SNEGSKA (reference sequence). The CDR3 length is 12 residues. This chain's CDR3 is CSARGLNNEQFF. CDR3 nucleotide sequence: TGCAGTGCTAGAGGCCTTAACAATGAGCAGTTCTTC.

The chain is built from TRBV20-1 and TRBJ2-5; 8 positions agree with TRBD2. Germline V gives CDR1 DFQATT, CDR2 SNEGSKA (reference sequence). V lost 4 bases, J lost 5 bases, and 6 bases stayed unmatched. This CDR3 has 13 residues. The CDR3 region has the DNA TGCAGTGCTAATCTAGCGGGTGGGGAGACCCAGTACTTC. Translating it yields CSANLAGGETQYF.

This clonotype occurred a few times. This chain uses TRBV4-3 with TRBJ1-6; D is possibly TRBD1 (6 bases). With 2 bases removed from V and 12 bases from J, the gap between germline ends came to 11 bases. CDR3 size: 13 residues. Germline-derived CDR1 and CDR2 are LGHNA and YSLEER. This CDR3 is CASSQQFRGPLHF. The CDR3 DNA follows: TGCGCCAGCAGCCAACAGTTCAGGGGACCCCTCCACTTT.

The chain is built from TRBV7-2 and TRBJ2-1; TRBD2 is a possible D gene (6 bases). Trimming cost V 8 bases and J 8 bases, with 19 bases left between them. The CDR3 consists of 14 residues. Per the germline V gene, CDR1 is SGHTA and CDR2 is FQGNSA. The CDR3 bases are TGTGCCAGCGGGCCGCCAAACGGGAGAGATGAGCAGTTCTTC. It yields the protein CASGPPNGRDEQFF.

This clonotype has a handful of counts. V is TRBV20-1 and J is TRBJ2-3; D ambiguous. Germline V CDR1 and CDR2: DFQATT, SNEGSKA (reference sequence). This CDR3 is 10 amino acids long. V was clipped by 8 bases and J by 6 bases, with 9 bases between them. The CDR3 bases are TGCAGTCCCGGACCGGATACGCAGTATTTT. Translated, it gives CSPGPDTQYF.

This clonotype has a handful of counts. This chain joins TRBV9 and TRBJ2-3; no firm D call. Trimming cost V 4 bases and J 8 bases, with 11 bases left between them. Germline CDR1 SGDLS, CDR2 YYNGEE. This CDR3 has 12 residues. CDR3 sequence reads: CASSSTLGTQYF. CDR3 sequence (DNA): TGTGCCAGCAGCTCCACCTTAGGTACGCAGTATTTT.

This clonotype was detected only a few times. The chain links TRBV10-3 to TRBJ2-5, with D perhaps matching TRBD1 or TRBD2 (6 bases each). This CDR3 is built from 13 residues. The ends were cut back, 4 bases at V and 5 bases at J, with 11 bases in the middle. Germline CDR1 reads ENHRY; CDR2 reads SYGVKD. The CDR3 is CAISATGAETQYF. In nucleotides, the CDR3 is TGTGCCATCAGTGCGACGGGGGCCGAGACCCAGTACTTC.

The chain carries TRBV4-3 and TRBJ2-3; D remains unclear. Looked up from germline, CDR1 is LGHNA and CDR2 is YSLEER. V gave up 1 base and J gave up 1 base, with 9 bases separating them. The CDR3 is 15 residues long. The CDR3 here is CASSQAGSGTDTQYF. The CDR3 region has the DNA TGCGCCAGCAGCCAAGCCGGGTCAGGCACAGATACGCAGTATTTT.

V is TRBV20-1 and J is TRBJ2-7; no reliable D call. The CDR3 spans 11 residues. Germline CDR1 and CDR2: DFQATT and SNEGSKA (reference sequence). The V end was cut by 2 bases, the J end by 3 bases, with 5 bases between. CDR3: CSARIGYEQYF. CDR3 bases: TGCAGTGCTAGAATCGGCTACGAGCAGTACTTC.

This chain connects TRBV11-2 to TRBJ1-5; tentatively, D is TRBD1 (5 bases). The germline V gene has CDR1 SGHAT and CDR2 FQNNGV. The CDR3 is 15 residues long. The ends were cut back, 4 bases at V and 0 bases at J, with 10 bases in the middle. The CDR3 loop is CASSWSTASNQPQHF. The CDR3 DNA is TGTGCCAGCAGCTGGTCGACAGCTAGCAATCAGCCCCAGCATTTT.

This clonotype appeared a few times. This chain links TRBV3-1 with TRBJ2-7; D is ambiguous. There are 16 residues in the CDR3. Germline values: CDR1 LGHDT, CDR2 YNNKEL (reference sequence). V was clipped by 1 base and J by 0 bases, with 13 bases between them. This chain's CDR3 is CASSQVVLFSSYEQYF. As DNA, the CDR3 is TGTGCCAGCAGCCAAGTTGTCCTCTTTTCCTCCTACGAGCAGTACTTC.

CDR3 DNA sequence: TGTGCCACCCTCAAAGGCAGTTCGACCTACAATGAGCAGTTCTTC. Translation gives CATLKGSSTYNEQFF. The V call is TRBV28, the J call TRBJ2-1; no clear D. Trimming pared 10 bases from V and 2 bases from J, leaving 18 bases between. CDR1 is MDHEN, CDR2 SYDVKM, per germline. This CDR3 contains 15 residues.

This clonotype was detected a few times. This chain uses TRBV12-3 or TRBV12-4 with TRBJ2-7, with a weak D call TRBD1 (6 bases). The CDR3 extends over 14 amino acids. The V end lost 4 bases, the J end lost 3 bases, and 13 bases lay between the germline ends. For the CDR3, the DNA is TGTGCCAGCAGTTACCCAGGACAGAACTACGAGCAGTACTTC. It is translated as CASSYPGQNYEQYF.

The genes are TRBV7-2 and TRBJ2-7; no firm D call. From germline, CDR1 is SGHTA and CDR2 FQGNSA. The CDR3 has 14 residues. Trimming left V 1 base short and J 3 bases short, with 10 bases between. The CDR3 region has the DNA TGTGCCAGCAGCTTAGGACACAATAGCTACGAGCAGTACTTC. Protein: CASSLGHNSYEQYF.

The CDR3 region is CSARERGRYEQFF. The DNA of the CDR3 is TGCAGTGCTAGAGAACGGGGGAGGTATGAGCAGTTCTTC. This sequence joins TRBV20-1 and TRBJ2-1; a possible D gene is TRBD2 (6 bases). V lost 0 bases and J 8 bases, leaving 11 bases between the germline ends. The CDR3 is 13 residues long. CDR1 is DFQATT, CDR2 SNEGSKA, per germline (reference sequence).

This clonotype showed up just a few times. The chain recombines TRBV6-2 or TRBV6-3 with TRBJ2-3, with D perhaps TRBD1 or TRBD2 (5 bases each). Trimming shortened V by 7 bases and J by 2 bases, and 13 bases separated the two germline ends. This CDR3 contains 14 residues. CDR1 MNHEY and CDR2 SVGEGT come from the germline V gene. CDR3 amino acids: CASILGTHTDTQYF. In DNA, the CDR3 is TGTGCCAGCATCCTTGGGACCCACACAGATACGCAGTATTTT.

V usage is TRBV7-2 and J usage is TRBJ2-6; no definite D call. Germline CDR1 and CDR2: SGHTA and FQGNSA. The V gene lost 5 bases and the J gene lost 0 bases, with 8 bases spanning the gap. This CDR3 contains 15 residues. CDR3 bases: TGTGCCAGCAGCGCCCAGAACTCTGGGGCCAACGTCCTGACTTTC. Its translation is CASSAQNSGANVLTF.

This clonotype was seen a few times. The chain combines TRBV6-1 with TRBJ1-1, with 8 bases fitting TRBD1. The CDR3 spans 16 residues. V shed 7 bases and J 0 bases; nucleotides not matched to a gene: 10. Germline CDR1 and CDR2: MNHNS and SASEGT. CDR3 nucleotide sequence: TGTGCCAGCATGACAGGGGTTGGGCCCCTGAACACTGAAGCTTTCTTT. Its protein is CASMTGVGPLNTEAFF.

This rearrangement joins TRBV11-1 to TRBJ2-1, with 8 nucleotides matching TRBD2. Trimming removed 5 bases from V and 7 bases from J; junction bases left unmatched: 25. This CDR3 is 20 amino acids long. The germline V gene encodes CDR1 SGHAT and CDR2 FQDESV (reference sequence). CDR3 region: CASSGRTQRAGDRLDNEQFF. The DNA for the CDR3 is TGTGCCAGCAGCGGTAGGACCCAACGAGCGGGAGACCGCCTAGATAATGAGCAGTTCTTC.

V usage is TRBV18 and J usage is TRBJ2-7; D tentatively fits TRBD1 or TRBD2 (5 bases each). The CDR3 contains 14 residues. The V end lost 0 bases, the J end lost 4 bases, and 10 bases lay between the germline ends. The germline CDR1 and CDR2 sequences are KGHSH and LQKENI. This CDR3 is CASSPPRGMYEQYF. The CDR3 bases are TGTGCCAGCTCACCACCGAGGGGCATGTACGAGCAGTACTTC. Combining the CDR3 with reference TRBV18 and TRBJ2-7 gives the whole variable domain NAGVMQNPRHLVRRRGQEARLRCSPMKGHSHVYWYRQLPEEGLKFMVYLQKENIIDESGMPKERFSAEFPKEGPSILRIQQVVRGDSAAYFCASSPPRGMYEQYFGPGTRLTVT.

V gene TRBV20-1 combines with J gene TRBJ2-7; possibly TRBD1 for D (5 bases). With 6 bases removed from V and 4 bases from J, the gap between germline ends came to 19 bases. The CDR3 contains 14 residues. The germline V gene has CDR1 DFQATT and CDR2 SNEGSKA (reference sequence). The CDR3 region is CSAPAQGGVYEQYF. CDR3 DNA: TGCAGTGCCCCGGCTCAGGGCGGAGTGTACGAGCAGTACTTC.

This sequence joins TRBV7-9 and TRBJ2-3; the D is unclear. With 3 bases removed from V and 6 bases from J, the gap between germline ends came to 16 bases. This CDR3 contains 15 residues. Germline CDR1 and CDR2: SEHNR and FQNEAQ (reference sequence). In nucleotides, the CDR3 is TGTGCCAGCAGCTTCCCATCCGGGTCACGGGATACGCAGTATTTT. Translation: CASSFPSGSRDTQYF. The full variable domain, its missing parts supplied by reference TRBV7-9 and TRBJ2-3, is DTGVSQNPRHKITKRGQNVTFRCDPISEHNRLYWYRQTLGQGPEFLTYFQNEAQLEKSRLLSDRFSAERPKGSFSTLEIQRTEQGDSAMYLCASSFPSGSRDTQYFGPGTRLTVL.

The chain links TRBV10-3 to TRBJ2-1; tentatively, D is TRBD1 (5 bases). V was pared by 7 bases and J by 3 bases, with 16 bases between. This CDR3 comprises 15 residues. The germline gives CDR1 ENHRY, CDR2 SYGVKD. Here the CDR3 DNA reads TGTGCCATCACCGTTGGGGCAAACGGCTACAATGAGCAGTTCTTC. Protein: CAITVGANGYNEQFF.